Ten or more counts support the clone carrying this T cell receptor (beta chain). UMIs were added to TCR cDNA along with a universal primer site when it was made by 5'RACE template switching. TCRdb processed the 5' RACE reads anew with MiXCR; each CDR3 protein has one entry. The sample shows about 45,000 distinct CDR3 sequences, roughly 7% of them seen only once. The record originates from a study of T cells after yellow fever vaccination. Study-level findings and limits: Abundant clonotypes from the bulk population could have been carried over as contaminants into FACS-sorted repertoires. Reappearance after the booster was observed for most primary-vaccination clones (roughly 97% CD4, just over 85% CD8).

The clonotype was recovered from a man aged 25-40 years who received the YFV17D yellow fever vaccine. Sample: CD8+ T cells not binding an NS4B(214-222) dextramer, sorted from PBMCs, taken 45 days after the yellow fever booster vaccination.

CDR3 sequence reads: CASSAAFDTIYF. The CDR3 bases are TGTGCCAGCAGTGCGGCGTTTGACACCATATATTTT. The chain has TRBV25-1 and TRBJ1-3, with unresolved D. The CDR3 sequence is 12 residues long. The germline V gene encodes CDR1 MGHDK and CDR2 SYGVNS. Trimming cost V 4 bases and J 8 bases, with 9 bases left between them.